These 18 T cell receptor beta chains were all obtained from the same sample, sequenced in a study of T cells in Graves' hyperthyroidism and ophthalmopathy. What was amplified from RNA transcripts were TCR beta CDR3 regions. The HTBI set primed first-round TCR CDR3 RT-PCR. TCRdb fed the multiplex PCR reads into MiXCR, producing one record per CDR3 protein. Altogether roughly 240,000 distinct CDR3 sequences are present, approximately 23% being singletons, with the ten largest covering roughly 35%. Sequencing was performed on blood. The receptors here all came from a woman between 35 and 50 years old with Graves' ophthalmopathy.

The table lists this clonotype with a count of one. An end of the junction does not agree with germline; a read error may underlie this. The CDR3 DNA follows: TGCGCCAGCAGCTTGGAAGGGGTTGCTTTGAGCTCCTATAATTCACCCCTCAACTTT. Translating it yields CASSLEGVALSSYNSPLNF. The chain carries TRBV5-1 and TRBJ1-6; tentatively, D is TRBD1 (5 bases). Germline CDR1 reads SGHRS; CDR2 reads YFSETQ. The CDR3 spans 19 residues.

This clonotype was seen ten or more times. The rearrangement joins TRBV6-2 or TRBV6-3 to TRBJ2-5, with D perhaps matching TRBD1 (6 bases). V was shortened by 0 bases and J by 7 bases, with 18 bases between the two germline ends. The CDR3 has 16 amino acids. The V gene's germline CDR1 is MNHEY and CDR2 SVGEGT. The CDR3 DNA sequence: TGTGCCAGCAGTTACTCGGGGACACCTATCCAGGGGACCCAGTACTTC. Translating gives CASSYSGTPIQGTQYF.

This clonotype was seen ten or more times. V is TRBV12-3 or TRBV12-4 and J is TRBJ1-2; D unclear. V was pared by 0 bases and J by 1 base, with 15 bases between. The CDR3 length is 17 residues. DNA for the CDR3: TGTGCCAGCAGTTTAGCGGGGTCCCTCAAAGTTAACTATGGCTACACCTTC. As protein: CASSLAGSLKVNYGYTF.

The chain is built from TRBV27 and TRBJ1-1, with 9 bases that match TRBD1. The CDR3 runs 14 residues. Germline values: CDR1 MNHEY, CDR2 SMNVEV (reference sequence). The V segment lost 4 bases and the J segment 2 bases; nucleotides outside the gene matches: 2. CDR3 in amino acids: CASSWTGANTEAFF. The CDR3 DNA reads TGTGCCAGCAGTTGGACAGGGGCTAACACTGAAGCTTTCTTT.

Ten or more counts support this clonotype. J is TRBJ2-7 and V is TRBV20-1; 7 bases are shared with TRBD2. Trimming took 6 bases from V and 3 from J; bases not matched to a gene: 11. Germline loops: CDR1 DFQATT, CDR2 SNEGSKA (reference sequence). The CDR3 sequence is 14 residues long. This chain's CDR3 is CSALPAGDIYEQYF. CDR3 DNA: TGCAGTGCACTTCCGGCGGGAGATATCTACGAGCAGTACTTC.

This clonotype was recorded at least ten times. The V gene is TRBV30, the J gene TRBJ2-4; tentative D call: TRBD1 (7 bases). CDR1 and CDR2 from the germline V gene are GTSNPN and SVGIG (reference sequence). V was clipped by 2 bases and J by 7 bases, with 12 bases between them. The CDR3 extends over 13 amino acids. The CDR3 DNA is TGTGCCTGGAGTCCAGGGGGGTGGAACATTCAGTACTTC. This translates into CAWSPGGWNIQYF. Using reference TRBV30 and TRBJ2-4 for the parts outside the CDR3, the full variable domain is SQTIHQWPATLVQPVGSPLSLECTVEGTSNPNLYWYRQAAGRGLQLLFYSVGIGQISSEVPQNLSASRPQDRQFILSSKKLLLSDSGFYLCAWSPGGWNIQYFGAGTRLSVL.

The chain uses TRBV6-5 and TRBJ1-1, with D maybe TRBD1 (5 bases). Germline-derived CDR1 and CDR2 are MNHEY and SVGAGI. Trimming left V 0 bases short and J 5 bases short, with 10 bases between. This CDR3 has 14 residues. The CDR3: CASSYSTGQTEAFF. Here the CDR3 DNA reads TGTGCCAGCAGTTACTCGACGGGGCAAACTGAAGCTTTCTTT.

The V gene is TRBV7-9, the J gene TRBJ1-3; D remains ambiguous. CDR3 size: 13 residues. V lost 1 base and J 8 bases, leaving 9 bases between the germline ends. CDR1 SEHNR and CDR2 FQNEAQ come from the germline V gene (reference sequence). CDR3 loop: CASSLGTRDTIYF. For the CDR3, the DNA is TGTGCCAGCAGCTTAGGCACCCGAGACACCATATATTTT.

This clonotype was counted many times. The rearrangement uses TRBV12-3 or TRBV12-4 and TRBJ1-1, with D possibly being TRBD1 (6 bases). The CDR3 is 14 amino acids. V gave up 6 bases and J gave up 1 base, with 12 bases separating them. In DNA form, the CDR3 reads TGTGCCAGCAGAGCATGGGACAAGAACACTGAAGCTTTCTTT. Translated, it gives CASRAWDKNTEAFF.

In its sample, this clonotype was seen once. CDR3 sequence reads: CASSLGEKPHEQYF. DNA of the CDR3: TGCGCCAGCAGCTTGGGGGAGAAACCCCACGAGCAGTACTTC. The chain uses TRBV5-1 and TRBJ2-7; D perhaps matches TRBD2 (5 bases). V shed 0 bases and J shed 5 bases, with 12 bases lying between them. Germline V gene sequence: CDR1 SGHRS, CDR2 YFSETQ. The CDR3 contains 14 residues.

Ten or more counts support this clonotype. The CDR3 reads CASSLHPGTASSYEQYF. CDR3 DNA sequence: TGTGCCAGCAGCTTACACCCTGGGACAGCTAGCTCCTACGAGCAGTACTTC. The gene calls are TRBV11-2 and TRBJ2-7; 7 bases align to TRBD1. Losses at the gene ends were 2 bases for V and 0 bases for J; bases not matched to a gene: 10. The CDR3 has 17 amino acids. Germline CDR1 reads SGHAT; CDR2 reads FQNNGV.

The CDR3 is CASSKTGNQPQHF. In nucleotides, the CDR3 is TGTGCCAGTAGCAAGACAGGCAATCAGCCCCAGCATTTT. The chain links TRBV19 to TRBJ1-5; perhaps TRBD1 as D (5 bases). The CDR3 length is 13 residues. The V and J ends lost 6 bases and 2 bases respectively, with 8 bases between them. Germline V gene sequence: CDR1 LNHDA, CDR2 SQIVND (reference sequence). Combining the CDR3 with reference TRBV19 and TRBJ1-5 gives the whole variable domain DGGITQSPKYLFRKEGQNVTLSCEQNLNHDAMYWYRQDPGQGLRLIYYSQIVNDFQKGDIAEGYSVSREKKESFPLTVTSAQKNPTAFYLCASSKTGNQPQHFGDGTRLSIL.

This clonotype has at least ten counts. The chain combines TRBV30 with TRBJ1-2, with D perhaps matching TRBD1 (5 bases). Trimming left V 0 bases short and J 1 base short, with 6 bases between. Germline V gene data show CDR1 as GTSNPN and CDR2 as SVGIG (reference sequence). This CDR3 region has 13 residues. This CDR3 is CAWSVGDNYGYTF. The CDR3 DNA reads TGTGCCTGGAGTGTAGGGGATAACTATGGCTACACCTTC.

This clonotype was seen at least ten times. The rearrangement joins TRBV28 to TRBJ1-5; TRBD1 aligns across 9 bases. Trimming removed 4 bases from V and 2 bases from J; junction bases left unmatched: 6. This CDR3 comprises 16 residues. Germline CDR1 MDHEN, CDR2 SYDVKM. CDR3 DNA: TGTGCCAGCAGTTCAGGGACAGGGTGGGGCAATCAGCCCCAGCATTTT. Its translation is CASSSGTGWGNQPQHF.

This sequence joins TRBV29-1 and TRBJ1-3; unclear D gene. The V gene's germline CDR1 is SQVTM and CDR2 ANQGSEA. This CDR3 is built from 13 residues. The V and J ends lost 6 bases and 4 bases respectively, with 13 bases between them. Written as DNA, the CDR3 is TGCAGCGTCACCGAGGGTGCAGGAAACACCATATATTTT. As protein: CSVTEGAGNTIYF.

This clonotype was picked up many times. The V gene is TRBV30, the J gene TRBJ1-1; unclear D gene. The CDR3 contains 16 residues. Trimming pared 2 bases from V and 1 base from J, leaving 17 bases between. In germline, CDR1 is GTSNPN, CDR2 SVGIG (reference sequence). The CDR3 reads CAWSRLGNMANTEAFF. In DNA, the CDR3 is TGTGCCTGGAGTCGCCTCGGCAATATGGCGAACACTGAAGCTTTCTTT.

V and J are TRBV28 and TRBJ1-1; D unresolved. CDR3 length equals 12 residues. V was trimmed by 5 bases and J by 5 bases, leaving 9 bases between them. Germline assignment: CDR1 MDHEN and CDR2 SYDVKM. Here the CDR3 DNA reads TGTGCCAGCAGTGCTTCAGGTACTGAAGCTTTCTTT. It codes for CASSASGTEAFF.

This clonotype was detected a few times. The chain recombines TRBV28 with TRBJ2-7; 8 bases align to TRBD1. The V and J ends lost 5 bases and 3 bases, in that order; junction bases with no gene match: 9. The CDR3 totals 15 residues. The V gene's germline CDR1 is MDHEN and CDR2 SYDVKM. The CDR3 coding sequence is TGTGCCAGCAGTCCCCGGACAGGGACTGACTACGAGCAGTACTTC. Translating gives CASSPRTGTDYEQYF.